This note documents a single T cell receptor beta chain sequence. Its antigen is currently not known. Base-call qualities are not available, and no considerably larger clone is one nucleotide away. This sample is drawn from a study of identical twins (dated by TCRdb to 2016 to 2017). General notes on the study: TCR alpha and beta repertoires from monozygotic twins, unrelated adults of various ages and cord blood were deep-sequenced to test whether fetal clonotypes persist. Replicate twin experiments were performed at different times using different library preparation protocols to rule out contamination. Results the study describes overall, beyond this receptor: Zero-insertion analyses could be partly confounded by invariant T cells such as MAIT and iNKT, although diverse VJ usage argued against such confounding for most clonotypes. Compared with coincidental sharing between unrelated individuals, out-of-frame TCR alpha sequences shared between twins showed an excess of sequences with low generation probability. Because the same donors could not be followed over many years, conclusions were based on cross-sectional statistical analysis. Out-of-frame TCR alpha sharing in monozygotic twins was systematically underestimated by recombination models, whereas sharing between unrelated individuals was in agreement with the recombination models. Excess twin sharing in beta out-of-frame sequences was weaker because fewer shared sequences lowered the signal-to-noise ratio. Fewer insertions were carried by abundant cord blood beta clonotypes, a similar but weaker trend appeared in young adult naive repertoires, and no such trend appeared in memory repertoires.

All donors were healthy Caucasians. Three unrelated non-twin adults were also sequenced: a male aged 18 to 30, a male aged 50 to 60 and a female aged 50 to 60. Using Miltenyi CD45RO+ enrichment and human naive T-cell isolation kits, memory (CD45RO+) and naive T cells were isolated from PBMC. CDR1 SGHVS and CDR2 FNYEAQ are derived from the germline V gene. Reading from cysteine to phenylalanine, the CDR3 counts 17 amino acids. Only CDR3 DNA remains: 51 bases, in frame from the first base. Compared with germline, V lacks 1 base and J lacks 4 bases; bases without a gene match: 6. Library preparation used 5' RACE. Data came from an Illumina HiSeq 2000. A universal primer binding site was added through template switching, and the final cDNA carried a unique molecular identifier so that TCR cDNA molecules could be counted accurately. First-strand cDNA for TCR alpha and beta chains was synthesized from specific primers in the conserved constant-segment region. Each cDNA library was double barcoded, with a SMART-Mk sample barcode plus Illumina barcodes, to control for contamination. TruSeq adapter sequences and Illumina sample barcodes were added in two successive PCR steps. The TCR alpha and beta cDNA libraries were sequenced on the Illumina HiSeq platform using custom primers. On the study's bioinformatics: Unique molecular identifiers were extracted from raw reads with MiGEC, and CDR3 positions were determined with MiXCR. Recombination models were inferred per individual with the repgenHMM and IGoR tools using an EM algorithm. Shared clonotype analysis was performed with the tcR package in R, normalizing sharing by the product of cloneset sizes. To study raw recombination without the effects of thymic and clonal selection, out-of-frame nonproductive sequences were analyzed. Using fastp trimming at Q25 and MiXCR clonotype assembly, TCRdb reanalyzed the public sequencing data and kept in-frame beta chains. Rows matching on CDR3 protein sequence are summarized as one entry with the most common DNA and genes. TCRdb, not the authors, supplied the V and J calls. For this sample there are 420,000 or so distinct CDR3 sequences; under 20% appear just once. 12% of the sample is held by the ten biggest clonotypes.

The receptor was isolated from a man over 45 in good health. Recombination joined TRBV7-6 with TRBJ2-2, and TRBD2 matches 10 of the central bases. Sequencing was performed on naive T cells sorted from blood. The sample's cell subset or site label is to be understood as: cells isolated with a human naive T-cell isolation kit. The sequence in DNA is TGTGCCAGCAGCTTAGTTAGCGGGACTAGCGTCACCGGGGAGCTGTTTTTT. The encoded protein is CASSLVSGTSVTGELFF.